The T cell receptor (beta chain) under discussion was sequenced for a study of PD-1 blockade in classical Hodgkin lymphoma. Points from the study as a whole: Patients starting nivolumab under 1 year after ASCT were excluded. Patients newly diagnosed and complete responders had comparable baseline diversity. Repertoires differed for reasons still undefined, possibly disease activity or prior therapy. Compared with baseline, CD4+ but not CD8+ TCR diversity had risen significantly by C4D1.

Concerning this clone: The antigen remains undetermined.

The CDR3 is 18 amino acids. CDR1 and CDR2 (germline): ENHRY, SYGVKD. J gave up 3 bases and V 4 bases, and 18 bases lay outside the gene matches. Generated by immunoSEQ multiplex PCR, the TCRdb table keeps only in-frame clones and is missing some. The profile covers approximately 22,000 clones, with around 74% appearing a single time and 1% to 1.5% taken by the ten largest. Time point meaning: cycle 4 day 1 (C4D1), after more than five weeks of nivolumab. Each and every patient relapsed after autologous stem cell transplantation, and patients got differing brentuximab vedotin exposure. Isolation of CD4+ T cells from thawed PBMCs was performed by magnetic negative selection.

The source was CD4+ T cells from blood, collected before the fourth cycle of nivolumab. This clonotype originated in a human donor with classical Hodgkin lymphoma. The chain has TRBV10-3 and TRBJ2-7, with 7 bases fitting TRBD1. CDR3 sequence reads: CAISGLSDHRGPNYEQYF. DNA for the CDR3: TGTGCCATCAGTGGGCTATCCGATCACAGGGGCCCAAACTACGAGCAGTACTTC.